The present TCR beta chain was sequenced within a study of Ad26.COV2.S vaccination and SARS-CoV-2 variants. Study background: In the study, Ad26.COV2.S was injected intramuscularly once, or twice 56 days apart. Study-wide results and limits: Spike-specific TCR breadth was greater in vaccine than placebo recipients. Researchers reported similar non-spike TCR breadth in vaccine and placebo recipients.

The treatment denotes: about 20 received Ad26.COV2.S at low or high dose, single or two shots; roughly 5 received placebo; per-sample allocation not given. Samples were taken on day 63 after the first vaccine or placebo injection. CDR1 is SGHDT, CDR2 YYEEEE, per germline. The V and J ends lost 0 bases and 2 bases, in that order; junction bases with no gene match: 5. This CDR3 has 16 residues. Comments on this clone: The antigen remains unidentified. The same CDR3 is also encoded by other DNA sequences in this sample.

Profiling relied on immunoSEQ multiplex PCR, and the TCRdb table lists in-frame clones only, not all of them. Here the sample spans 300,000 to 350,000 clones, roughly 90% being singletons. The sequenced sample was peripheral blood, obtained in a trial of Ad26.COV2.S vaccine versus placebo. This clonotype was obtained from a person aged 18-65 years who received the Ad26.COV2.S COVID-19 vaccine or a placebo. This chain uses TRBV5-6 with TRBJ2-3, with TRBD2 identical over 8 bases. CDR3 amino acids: CASSLGLAGPTDTQYF. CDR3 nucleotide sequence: TGTGCCAGCAGCTTGGGTCTAGCGGGCCCCACAGATACGCAGTATTTT. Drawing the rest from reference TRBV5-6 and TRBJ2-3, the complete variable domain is DAGVTQSPTHLIKTRGQQVTLRCSPKSGHDTVSWYQQALGQGPQFIFQYYEEEERQRGNFPDRFSGHQFPNYSSELNVNALLLGDSALYLCASSLGLAGPTDTQYFGPGTRLTVL.